These 2 T cell receptor beta chains share one sample of origin, sequenced in a study of regulatory T cells in long-lasting Graves disease. Arm-PCR of CDR3 regions and iRepertoire HTBI primers were the basis on which TCR beta libraries were built. In TCRdb, the multiplex PCR reads were re-called with MiXCR into one record per CDR3 protein. In the table there are 700,000 or so distinct CDR3 sequences, around 30% of which are singletons. The sample's time point: persistent/refractory GD, antithyroid drugs over 5 years with positive TRAb. RNA from PBMCs was the source of the TCR library. The sample in question was peripheral blood mononuclear cells (PBMCs), obtained when the disease was refractory, from a patient treated with antithyroid drugs. Source of these receptors: a female donor with Graves disease.

This clonotype was observed a handful of times. The chain uses TRBV28 and TRBJ1-5; tentatively, D is TRBD1 (6 bases). This CDR3 has 14 residues. Looked up from germline, CDR1 is MDHEN and CDR2 is SYDVKM. V lost 2 bases, J lost 9 bases, and 14 bases lay in between. For the CDR3, the DNA is TGTGCCAGCAGTTTAGGAGGGGGTCAGAGGCCCCAGCATTTT. Translating gives CASSLGGGQRPQHF.

V gene TRBV28 combines with J gene TRBJ2-2; a possible D gene is TRBD1 (5 bases). CDR1 is MDHEN, CDR2 SYDVKM, per germline. With 6 bases removed from V and 4 bases from J, the gap between germline ends came to 21 bases. The CDR3 sequence is 17 residues long. The CDR3, as DNA: TGTGCCAGCAGCCAAGTCTATCCAACAGGCCGCACCGGGGAGCTGTTTTTT. Protein: CASSQVYPTGRTGELFF.